The 31 T cell receptor beta chains below come from one sample, sequenced in a study of cytomegalovirus exposure and HLA in healthy donors. Sequencing was performed with immunoSEQ multiplex PCR; in TCRdb, only in-frame clones are kept and a portion is missing. The sample holds some 150,000 clones, about 89% seen once. The sequenced sample was PBMCs. These receptor sequences come from a man aged 18 to 30 in good health and CMV-seropositive.

The CDR3 sequence is CSVEKDRGDEQYF. DNA for the CDR3: TGCAGCGTTGAAAAGGACAGGGGCGACGAGCAGTACTTC. The chain carries TRBV29-1 and TRBJ2-7, with TRBD1 identical over 9 bases. V gave up 2 bases and J gave up 5 bases; unmatched junction bases: 4. CDR1 is SQVTM, CDR2 ANQGSEA, per germline. The CDR3 is 13 amino acids.

The chain recombines TRBV7-6 with TRBJ1-2; 8 bases fit TRBD1. Germline CDR1 SGHVS, CDR2 FNYEAQ. J gave up 4 bases and V 4 bases, and 2 bases lay outside the gene matches. The length of the CDR3 is 13 residues. The CDR3 sequence is CASSSDRGYGYTF. CDR3 coding DNA: TGTGCCAGCAGCTCCGACAGGGGCTATGGCTACACCTTC. Full variable domain (outside the CDR3, taken from reference TRBV7-6 and TRBJ1-2): GAGVSQSPRYKVTKRGQDVALRCDPISGHVSLYWYRQALGQGPEFLTYFNYEAQQDKSGLPNDRFSAERPEGSISTLTIQRTEQRDSAMYRCASSSDRGYGYTFGSGTRLTVV.

The chain carries TRBV7-2 and TRBJ2-3, with D possibly TRBD2 on 5 matching bases. The CDR3 spans 14 residues. The V gene's germline CDR1 is SGHTA and CDR2 FQGNSA. The V end was cut by 7 bases, the J end by 1 base, with 12 bases between. The CDR3 region has the DNA TGTGCCAGCACCTATCTCGGGGGCACAGATACGCAGTATTTT. Translation: CASTYLGGTDTQYF.

This chain joins TRBV15 and TRBJ1-2; the match to TRBD1 covers 8 bases. The V and J ends lost 3 bases and 7 bases, in that order; junction bases with no gene match: 4. Germline lookup yields CDR1 LNHNV and CDR2 YYDKDF (reference sequence). The CDR3 has 13 residues. The CDR3 reads CATSRQGAVGYTF. The CDR3 bases are TGTGCCACCAGCAGGCAGGGGGCGGTTGGCTACACCTTC.

The chain has TRBV6-1 and TRBJ2-1; 14 positions agree with TRBD2. CDR3 size: 15 residues. Germline V gene sequence: CDR1 MNHNS, CDR2 SASEGT. The V segment lost 7 bases and the J segment 7 bases; nucleotides outside the gene matches: 6. The CDR3 bases are TGTGCCAGCAACACCGGGACTAGCGGGAGTAATGAGCAGTTCTTC. Its protein is CASNTGTSGSNEQFF.

The genes are TRBV7-9 and TRBJ1-1; D is possibly TRBD1 (6 bases). V gave up 5 bases and J gave up 5 bases, with 15 bases separating them. Germline loops: CDR1 SEHNR, CDR2 FQNEAQ (reference sequence). The CDR3 runs 14 residues. The CDR3 region has the DNA TGTGCCAGCAGCCCTCGGAGGGGGGGTACTGAAGCTTTCTTT. This translates into CASSPRRGGTEAFF.

The sample holds one count of this clone. The chain combines TRBV4-1 with TRBJ2-1; TRBD2 is a possible D gene (6 bases). The CDR3 sequence is 19 residues long. V was cut by 0 bases and J by 7 bases, with 25 bases left in between. The germline V gene has CDR1 MGHRA and CDR2 YSYEKL. The CDR3, as DNA: TGCGCCAGCAGCCAAGACTCCCAGCGGGCTCTGGGAACTTTGAATGAGCAGTTCTTC. Translating gives CASSQDSQRALGTLNEQFF.

The V call is TRBV9, the J call TRBJ2-7; D is perhaps TRBD1 (6 bases). The CDR3 has 14 residues. Germline V gene sequence: CDR1 SGDLS, CDR2 YYNGEE. Trimming pared 0 bases from V and 5 bases from J, leaving 12 bases between. The CDR3 here is CASSVGGGSDEQYF. The CDR3 nucleotides are TGTGCCAGCAGCGTAGGTGGGGGCTCGGACGAGCAGTACTTC.

The genes are TRBV30 and TRBJ2-3; 9 nucleotides agree with TRBD2. Trimming took 3 bases from V and 0 from J; bases not matched to a gene: 4. The CDR3 contains 15 residues. From germline, CDR1 is GTSNPN and CDR2 SVGIG (reference sequence). CDR3 bases: TGTGCCTGGAGGCCTCTAGCGGGGAGCACAGATACGCAGTATTTT. Translating gives CAWRPLAGSTDTQYF.

V and J are TRBV4-3 and TRBJ2-7; maybe TRBD2 (5 bases). CDR3 length equals 15 residues. Germline V CDR1 and CDR2: LGHNA, YSLEER. The germline V and J ends were trimmed by 0 bases and 0 bases, with 9 bases remaining between them. The CDR3 region has the DNA TGCGCCAGCAGCCAAGACTGGGAGAGCTCCTACGAGCAGTACTTC. This translates into CASSQDWESSYEQYF.

CDR3 DNA sequence: TGTGCCAGCTCACCGACCGGACCCGGGACTAGCGGGAGGAATGAGCAGTTCTTC. As protein: CASSPTGPGTSGRNEQFF. The J gene is TRBJ2-1, the V gene TRBV18; 15 bases agree with TRBD2. V gave up 3 bases and J gave up 7 bases; unmatched junction bases: 10. Germline lookup yields CDR1 KGHSH and CDR2 LQKENI. The CDR3 is made up of 18 amino acids.

J is TRBJ1-2 and V is TRBV19; 7 positions agree with TRBD1. The CDR3 has 16 residues. Germline CDR1 LNHDA, CDR2 SQIVND (reference sequence). The V and J ends lost 4 bases and 6 bases, in that order; junction bases with no gene match: 14. The CDR3 DNA follows: TGTGCCAGTAGTACCCAGACAGGGCGGAGGGTAAATGGCTACACCTTC. This sequence encodes CASSTQTGRRVNGYTF.

The rearrangement joins TRBV4-1 to TRBJ2-7; D possibly corresponds to TRBD1 (6 bases). The CDR3 totals 15 residues. V was clipped by 0 bases and J by 3 bases, with 12 bases between them. CDR1 MGHRA and CDR2 YSYEKL come from the germline V gene. CDR3 nucleotides: TGCGCCAGCAGCCAAGATGCAGGGGAATTCTACGAGCAGTACTTC. It encodes CASSQDAGEFYEQYF.

The chain links TRBV25-1 to TRBJ1-1; 7 positions agree with TRBD1. This CDR3 has 14 residues. From germline, CDR1 is MGHDK and CDR2 SYGVNS. Trimming cost V 5 bases and J 3 bases; bases outside gene matches: 6. CDR3 loop: CASSQQGTYTEAFF. The CDR3 region has the DNA TGTGCCAGCAGTCAACAGGGGACCTACACTGAAGCTTTCTTT.

The CDR3 nucleotides are TGCGCCAGCAGCATCCGACCCTCGGGGACCGGGGAGCTGTTTTTT. This translates into CASSIRPSGTGELFF. The chain links TRBV4-1 to TRBJ2-2; tentative D call: TRBD2 (5 bases). Germline CDR1 MGHRA, CDR2 YSYEKL. Trimming cost V 5 bases and J 5 bases, with 15 bases left between them. The CDR3 has 15 amino acids.

The CDR3 is CASSLERGNSYEQYF. CDR3 coding DNA: TGTGCCAGCAGCTTAGAACGCGGGAACTCCTACGAGCAGTACTTC. The genes are TRBV11-2 and TRBJ2-7, with a possible D match to TRBD2 (6 bases). The V end lost 0 bases, the J end lost 0 bases, and 9 bases lay between the germline ends. This CDR3 is 15 amino acids long. Germline-derived CDR1 and CDR2 are SGHAT and FQNNGV.

This clone was observed a single time. V gene TRBV18 combines with J gene TRBJ1-1; D perhaps matches TRBD1 (6 bases). This CDR3 is built from 15 residues. In germline, CDR1 is KGHSH, CDR2 LQKENI. Trimming took 0 bases from V and 1 from J, leaving 9 bases between them. Here the CDR3 reads CASSPPGAGNTEAFF. The CDR3 DNA follows: TGTGCCAGCTCACCACCGGGGGCAGGGAACACTGAAGCTTTCTTT.

J is TRBJ2-7 and V is TRBV7-3; 8 bases are shared with TRBD1. Germline V gene data show CDR1 as SGHTA and CDR2 as FQGTGA. With V trimmed by 5 bases and J by 6 bases, 12 bases remained unmatched. The CDR3 sequence is 15 residues long. The CDR3 region is CASSPGTGKLGEQYF. The CDR3 DNA sequence: TGTGCCAGCAGCCCAGGGACAGGAAAATTGGGCGAGCAGTACTTC.

This chain uses TRBV6-4 with TRBJ2-3, with D maybe TRBD2 (6 bases). Per germline, CDR1 MRHNA and CDR2 SNTAGT. The CDR3 spans 13 residues. Between the trimmed V and J ends, which lost 0 bases and 7 bases, there was a span of 8 bases. The CDR3 region has the DNA TGTGCCAGCAGTGACTCTGCGGGACATACGCAGTATTTT. Protein: CASSDSAGHTQYF.

The chain is built from TRBV2 and TRBJ1-5; D is possibly TRBD1 (6 bases). There are 13 residues in the CDR3. V was pared by 7 bases and J by 5 bases, with 12 bases between. Per germline, CDR1 SNHLY and CDR2 FYNNEI. CDR3 amino acids: CASMTGLDQPQHF. The CDR3 DNA follows: TGTGCCAGCATGACAGGCCTGGATCAGCCCCAGCATTTT.

CDR3 DNA sequence: TGTGCCAGCAGTTTATATGCGGGAGGGATTGCTGAGCAGTTCTTC. Amino acids: CASSLYAGGIAEQFF. The rearrangement joins TRBV28 to TRBJ2-1, with 9 bases matching TRBD2. Per the germline V gene, CDR1 is MDHEN and CDR2 is SYDVKM. V gave up 1 base and J gave up 9 bases; unmatched junction bases: 7. The CDR3 spans 15 residues.

This chain links TRBV5-6 with TRBJ2-5; TRBD2 aligns across 10 bases. After removal of 0 bases from V and 7 bases from J, the junction contained 3 bases not matched to a gene. Germline V lookup: CDR1 SGHDT, CDR2 YYEEEE. This CDR3 contains 14 residues. The CDR3 loop reads CASSLVPSGGTQYF. The CDR3 DNA is TGTGCCAGCAGCTTGGTACCTAGCGGGGGGACCCAGTACTTC.

The chain joins TRBV7-3 to TRBJ2-3; 10 positions match TRBD1. The V and J ends lost 5 bases and 1 base, in that order; junction bases with no gene match: 3. The CDR3 length is 15 residues. CDR1 SGHTA and CDR2 FQGTGA come from the germline V gene. CDR3 in amino acids: CASSPTGGGTDTQYF. DNA for the CDR3: TGTGCCAGCAGCCCGACAGGGGGCGGCACAGATACGCAGTATTTT.

The chain has TRBV7-2 and TRBJ1-5, with 7 bases fitting TRBD1. V gave up 1 base and J gave up 7 bases; unmatched junction bases: 4. CDR1 SGHTA and CDR2 FQGNSA come from the germline V gene. This CDR3 has 14 residues. CDR3 sequence: CASSLGQGVQPQHF. CDR3 DNA: TGTGCCAGCAGCTTAGGACAGGGCGTGCAGCCCCAGCATTTT.

This chain connects TRBV27 to TRBJ2-7, with D unclear. Germline V gene sequence: CDR1 MNHEY, CDR2 SMNVEV (reference sequence). This CDR3 is 13 amino acids long. Trimming took 3 bases from V and 3 from J, leaving 9 bases between them. The CDR3 loop is CASSLGRDYEQYF. The CDR3 bases are TGTGCCAGCAGTTTGGGCAGAGACTACGAGCAGTACTTC.

The V call is TRBV10-3, the J call TRBJ1-3; 7 nucleotides align to TRBD1. The CDR3 consists of 14 residues. Unmatched junction bases numbered 3, after V lost 3 bases and J lost 4 bases. Germline CDR1 is ENHRY and CDR2 is SYGVKD. The CDR3 sequence is CAISDSGGGNTIYF. As DNA, the CDR3 is TGTGCCATCAGTGATTCAGGGGGAGGAAACACCATATATTTT.

CDR3 sequence reads: CATLAGSSTDTQYF. CDR3 bases: TGTGCCACCTTAGCCGGATCTAGCACAGATACGCAGTATTTT. V gene TRBV2 combines with J gene TRBJ2-3; D not certain. Per the germline V gene, CDR1 is SNHLY and CDR2 is FYNNEI. V lost 10 bases to trimming and J lost 0 bases, with 14 bases between them. This CDR3 has 14 amino acids.

The chain uses TRBV4-1 and TRBJ1-1, with 7 bases fitting TRBD1. This CDR3 comprises 13 residues. Germline CDR1 reads MGHRA; CDR2 reads YSYEKL. With 4 bases clipped from V and 4 bases from J, the junction kept 3 bases outside the gene matches. CDR3 DNA sequence: TGCGCCAGCAGCCCAGGGGGGTCCACTGAAGCTTTCTTT. Encoded protein: CASSPGGSTEAFF.

V usage is TRBV9 and J usage is TRBJ2-3, with 10 bases aligning to TRBD2. This CDR3 region has 17 residues. V dropped 3 bases and J dropped 2; count of bases not matched to a gene: 9. CDR1 SGDLS and CDR2 YYNGEE come from the germline V gene. CDR3 nucleotides: TGTGCCAGCAGCGCGGGGGCTAGCGGGGGTTCCACAGATACGCAGTATTTT. Its translation is CASSAGASGGSTDTQYF.

The chain links TRBV5-8 to TRBJ2-1; D is uncertain. From germline, CDR1 is SGHTS and CDR2 YDEGEE. Trimming left V 6 bases short and J 0 bases short, with 10 bases between. This CDR3 has 14 residues. CDR3 sequence reads: CASNNPSSYNEQFF. The CDR3 nucleotides are TGTGCCAGCAACAATCCCAGCTCCTACAATGAGCAGTTCTTC.

The rearrangement joins TRBV2 to TRBJ2-3, with 7 bases that match TRBD2. Germline CDR1 reads SNHLY; CDR2 reads FYNNEI. V gave up 5 bases and J gave up 4 bases; unmatched junction bases: 6. The CDR3 is 14 amino acids. The CDR3 DNA sequence: TGTGCCAGCAGTCTAGCGGATGAGGCAGATACGCAGTATTTT. Translating gives CASSLADEADTQYF.